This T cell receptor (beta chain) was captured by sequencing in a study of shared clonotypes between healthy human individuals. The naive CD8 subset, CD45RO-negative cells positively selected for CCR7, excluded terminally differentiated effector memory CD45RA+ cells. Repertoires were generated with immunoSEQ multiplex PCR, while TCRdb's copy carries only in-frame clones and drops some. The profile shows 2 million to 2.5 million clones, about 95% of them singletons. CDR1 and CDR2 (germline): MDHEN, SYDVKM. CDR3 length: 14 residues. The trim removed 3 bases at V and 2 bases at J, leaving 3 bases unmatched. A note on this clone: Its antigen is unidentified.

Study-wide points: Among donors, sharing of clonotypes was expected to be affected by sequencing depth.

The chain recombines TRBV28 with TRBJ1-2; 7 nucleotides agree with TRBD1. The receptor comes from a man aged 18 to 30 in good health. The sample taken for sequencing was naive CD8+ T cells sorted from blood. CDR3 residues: CASSFLQGNYGYTF. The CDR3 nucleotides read TGTGCCAGCAGTTTCCTACAGGGGAACTATGGCTACACCTTC.